A selection of T cell receptor beta chains follows, all from one sample in a study of CD8 T cells in ankylosing spondylitis. In TCRdb, the 5' RACE reads were re-called with MiXCR into one record per CDR3 protein. The sample lists about 140,000 distinct CDR3 sequences, around 32% seen once, with about 6.3% in the top ten. Sequenced: synovial fluid, either unsorted or a sorted T cell fraction (not recorded which). Receptor source: a male donor with ankylosing spondylitis. The CDR3 runs from the conserved cysteine through the conserved F or W. D genes are given only for firm matches. The size field is filled for only some rows; it gives once, few, many or a size class.

J gene | D gene | clone size | V gene | CDR3 DNA | CDR3 protein
TRBJ2-1 | TRBD2 | few | TRBV7-8 | TGTGCCAGCAGCTTTGACGGGGGGGAATACAATGAGCAGTTCTTC | CASSFDGGEYNEQFF
TRBJ2-1 | TRBD1 | NA | TRBV4-3 | TGCGCCAGCAGTCAAAGGTGGACAGGGGAAGATGAGCAGTTCTTC | CASSQRWTGEDEQFF
TRBJ2-3 | NA | few | TRBV11-3 | TGTGCCAGCAGCTTAGAAGTTCGGTCTTATACGCAGTATTTT | CASSLEVRSYTQYF
TRBJ1-3 | NA | NA | TRBV4-1 | TGCGCCAGCAGCCAAGCCGCAAGAGGAAACACCATATATTTT | CASSQAARGNTIYF
TRBJ1-4 | NA | NA | TRBV20-1 | TGCAGTGCTCCGGGGCCAACTAATGAAAAACTGTTTTTT | CSAPGPTNEKLFF
TRBJ1-2 | NA | few | TRBV7-9 | TGTGCGAGCGCCAAGGATGGCTACACCTTC | CASAKDGYTF
TRBJ2-5 | TRBD2 | many | TRBV9 | TGTGCCAGCAGCGCTAGCGGGGGGCAGGGTAAAGAGACCCAGTACTTC | CASSASGGQGKETQYF
TRBJ1-2 | TRBD1 | many | TRBV29-1 | TGCAGCGTTGCGGGCCTCGGGACAGGTCGGGGTAACTATGGCTACACCTTC | CSVAGLGTGRGNYGYTF
TRBJ1-5 | NA | few | TRBV10-3 | TGTGCCATCAGTGAGTCGTGGAGCAATCAGCCCCAGCATTTT | CAISESWSNQPQHF
TRBJ2-3 | TRBD1 | many | TRBV9 | TGTGCCAGCAGCGGGGACAGGGGCCGACCCAGCACAGATACGCAGTATTTT | CASSGDRGRPSTDTQYF
TRBJ2-2 | NA | many | TRBV3-1 | TGTGCCAGCAGCCGCCTTACCGGGGAGCTGTTTTTT | CASSRLTGELFF
TRBJ1-1 | NA | NA | TRBV28 | TGTGCCACCCGAGGATCTAGGGGAGTGAACACTGAAGCTTTCTTT | CATRGSRGVNTEAFF
TRBJ2-7 | TRBD2 | few | TRBV9 | TGTGCCAGCAGCGTAGGGGCGGGGACTAGCGGGAGATCGGGGGAGCAGTACTTC | CASSVGAGTSGRSGEQYF
TRBJ2-5 | NA | NA | TRBV7-2 | TGTGCCAGCAGCTTAGCGCGTAAAGAGACCCAGTACTTC | CASSLARKETQYF
TRBJ1-5 | NA | few | TRBV28 | TGTGCCAGCAGGTCGGAGGGGTCTTTAAATCAGCCCCAGCATTTT | CASRSEGSLNQPQHF
TRBJ2-1 | NA | NA | TRBV29-1 | TGCAGCGGACTAGTCTACAATGAGCAGTTCTTC | CSGLVYNEQFF
TRBJ1-2 | TRBD1 | NA | TRBV12-3/TRBV12-4 | TGTGCCAGCAGGGAGGCAGGGGGCAACTATGGCTACACCTTC | CASREAGGNYGYTF
TRBJ1-1 | NA | NA | TRBV4-1 | TGCGCCAGCAGCCAACCCCTCCCCCGGGGATCGGGAACTGAAGCTTTCTTT | CASSQPLPRGSGTEAFF
TRBJ2-1 | NA | NA | TRBV24-1 | TGTGCCACCAGTGACCCTACACCGAGCTCCTACAATGAGCAGTTCTTC | CATSDPTPSSYNEQFF
TRBJ1-2 | TRBD1 | medium-sized | TRBV20-1 | TGCAGTGCTAGAGCAGGACAGGGATCTTATGGCTACACCTTC | CSARAGQGSYGYTF
TRBJ2-3 | NA | once | TRBV20-1 | TGCACCGCCAGCGGGAGCACAGATACGCAGTATTTT | CTASGSTDTQYF
TRBJ1-2 | TRBD1 | NA | TRBV18 | TGTGCCAGCTCACCACCTCGACAGGGCCCCTATGGCTACACCTTC | CASSPPRQGPYGYTF
TRBJ1-3 | NA | many | TRBV20-1 | TGCAGTGCTAGCTTTGGCTTTGACTCTGGAAACACCATATATTTT | CSASFGFDSGNTIYF
TRBJ2-5 | TRBD2 | NA | TRBV7-9 | TGTGCCAGCAGCTTATGGCCAGCGGGGTTGGAGACCCAGTACTTC | CASSLWPAGLETQYF
TRBJ1-4 | NA | NA | TRBV18 | TGTGCCAGCTCACCAGCAGGGTACGGAGGAAAACTGTTTTTT | CASSPAGYGGKLFF
TRBJ1-1 | NA | few | TRBV7-8 | TGTGCCAGCAGCTTAAAAGGCGCCCGTGAAGCTTTCTTT | CASSLKGAREAFF
TRBJ2-1 | NA | few | TRBV12-3/TRBV12-4 | TGTGCCAGCAGTGCCAGACTAGGTAACGCCCCAAACGGTGAGCAGTTCTTC | CASSARLGNAPNGEQFF
TRBJ2-7 | NA | NA | TRBV14 | TGTGCCAGCAGCCAAGTTTTAGGGGGCGAGCAGTACTTC | CASSQVLGGEQYF
TRBJ1-2 | NA | many | TRBV20-1 | TGCAGTGCTAGAGATGGATCGCGGCAGGGAATAGGTGGCTACACCTTC | CSARDGSRQGIGGYTF
TRBJ2-3 | NA | many | TRBV2 | TGTGCCAGCACGGAGAGTGGAGGGGGCTTCGGAGATACGCAGTATTTT | CASTESGGGFGDTQYF
TRBJ2-1 | NA | many | TRBV7-2 | TGTGCCAGCAGCTCACAGACCTACAATGAGCAGTTCTTC | CASSSQTYNEQFF